This T cell receptor (beta chain) was retrieved from a study of tissue T cells after allogeneic stem cell transplantation. Clones were read by immunoSEQ multiplex PCR, and TCRdb kept only the in-frame ones, dropping some. The data show 6,500 to 7,000 clones, approximately 50% seen once. From germline, CDR1 is KGHTA and CDR2 FQNQQP. This CDR3 contains 17 residues. Study-level results: Few T cell clones were shared across patients, but motif clusters showed tissue-specific shared signatures.

Stated time point: mouse harvest day 7 after allogeneic transplant. Each mouse received 10^7 T-cell-depleted marrow cells plus 10^6 splenic CD5+ T cells by tail vein. In the case of this clone: Its antigen is not known. Genes and germline are mouse. The sequenced fragment ends 1 residue before the CDR3 boundary, so the rest is inferred from the germline J gene.

This chain joins TRBV23 and TRBJ1-5; TRBD1 is taken as the D call from the table, unchecked against the DNA. The receptor comes from a female BALB/c mouse given C57BL/6 T cells with graft-versus-host disease after an allogeneic hematopoietic cell transplant. Source material: gut tissue. Incomplete CDR3 DNA: TGCTCCAGCAGTCAATCAACCGGGACAGGGGCCAACCAGGCTCCGCTT. It translates to CSSSQSTGTGANQAPL. In full, the CDR3 is CSSSQSTGTGANQAPLF.